This TCR beta chain was retrieved from a study of blood T cell repertoires in COVID-19. Across the whole study: Nucleic acid was either cDNA or gDNA, and it came from T cells, B-cell-depleted T cells, or PBMCs.

The V segment lost 4 bases and the J segment 3 bases; nucleotides outside the gene matches: 3. This CDR3 contains 13 residues. CDR1 is SGHTA and CDR2 is FQGNSA in the germline V gene. Original methodology: Counts of nucleated cells, estimated from reference gene primer amplification, were obtained. Sequencing was performed with immunoSEQ multiplex PCR; in TCRdb, only in-frame clones are kept and a portion is missing. V, J and clone size derive from that table, while D and trimming were established from the DNA sequence. The table shows over 25,000 clones, with around 90% occurring only once. The chain links TRBV7-2 to TRBJ2-7; 7 bases agree with TRBD1. This TCR was recovered from a man between 65 and 79 years old with active or convalescent COVID-19. Sequencing used peripheral blood. CDR3 in DNA: TGTGCCAGCAGCTCTCAGGGGGACTACGAGCAGTACTTC. Translating it yields CASSSQGDYEQYF.